These 20 T cell receptor beta chains share one sample of origin, sequenced in a study of vaccination and CD4 T cells after COVID-19. Which antigens these TCRs recognize remains unknown. The Oncomine TCR Beta short-read assay was what sequenced the DNA obtained from cultured CD4+ T cells. TCRdb independently ran MiXCR on the PCR reads; one entry per CDR3 protein. The table records thousands of distinct CDR3 sequences, roughly 48% of them present only once. The treatment was: approximately nine-day PBMC culture with coronavirus spike peptide pools or control peptides (ViraFEST assay). Unexposed donor CD4+ T cells predated the COVID-19 pandemic, collected 2011-2018. Sequencing input: CD4+ T cells from blood, cultured in vitro. Receptors were obtained from a human donor in good health.

This chain joins TRBV6-1 and TRBJ2-7; weak D call: TRBD2 (6 bases). Germline CDR1 reads MNHNS; CDR2 reads SASEGT. The CDR3 loop spans 15 amino acids. Trimming stripped 6 bases from V and 5 bases from J, with 20 bases between. The CDR3 region is CASSSAGRRLDEQYF. CDR3 nucleotides: TGTGCCAGCAGCTCGGCGGGGCGGAGGTTGGACGAGCAGTACTTC.

V is TRBV20-1 and J is TRBJ1-6; 10 bases are shared with TRBD1. Germline CDR1 and CDR2: DFQATT and SNEGSKA (reference sequence). The CDR3 is made up of 13 amino acids. J was trimmed by 8 bases and V by 4 bases; bases with no gene match: 2. CDR3 amino acids: CSATGQGDSPLHF. The CDR3 region has the DNA TGCAGTGCTACCGGACAGGGGGATTCACCCCTCCACTTT.

The CDR3 sequence is CASSLTTGGANSPLHF. The CDR3 nucleotides read TGTGCCAGCAGCTTAACTACAGGGGGCGCGAATTCACCCCTCCACTTT. The V call is TRBV7-9, the J call TRBJ1-6, with 9 bases lining up with TRBD1. The J segment lost 7 bases and the V segment lost 2 bases, leaving 6 bases of the junction unmatched. The CDR3 is 16 residues long. From germline, CDR1 is SEHNR and CDR2 FQNEAQ (reference sequence).

This clonotype is medium-sized in the sample. The chain couples TRBV7-2 to TRBJ2-2, with TRBD2 matching 7 bases. V shed 5 bases, J shed 7 bases, and the junction held 7 bases outside the gene matches. Germline values: CDR1 SGHTA, CDR2 FQGNSA. The CDR3 covers 14 residues. CDR3 amino acids: CASSPRDYRGELFF. The DNA for the CDR3 is TGTGCCAGCAGCCCAAGGGACTACCGCGGGGAGCTGTTTTTT.

V usage is TRBV5-4 and J usage is TRBJ1-1, with unresolved D. The CDR3 is 13 amino acids. Germline V CDR1 and CDR2: SGHNT, YYREEE (reference sequence). V lost 4 bases, J lost 7 bases, and 14 bases lay in between. In DNA, the CDR3 is TGTGCCAGCAGCCCGCGATCGCAGGATGAAGCTTTCTTT. Its protein is CASSPRSQDEAFF.

This chain connects TRBV15 to TRBJ2-5; 12 bases line up with TRBD1. Germline loops: CDR1 LNHNV, CDR2 YYDKDF (reference sequence). V trimming: 3 bases; J trimming: 4 bases; junction bases outside the gene matches: 6. The CDR3 covers 16 residues. CDR3 bases: TGTGCCACCAGCAGGAGGGACAGGGGGCGACGAGAGACCCAGTACTTC. Amino acids: CATSRRDRGRRETQYF.

V usage is TRBV2 and J usage is TRBJ2-6, with 9 bases matching TRBD1. This CDR3 comprises 18 residues. With V trimmed by 1 base and J by 0 bases, 4 bases remained unmatched. Looked up from germline, CDR1 is SNHLY and CDR2 is FYNNEI. The CDR3 spells CASSEGDRVVSGANVLTF. The CDR3, as DNA: TGTGCCAGCAGTGAAGGGGACAGGGTAGTCTCTGGGGCCAACGTCCTGACTTTC.

The chain carries TRBV6-1 and TRBJ2-4; TRBD1 matches at 9 bases. Losses at the gene ends were 10 bases for V and 3 bases for J; bases not matched to a gene: 22. The CDR3 is 19 residues long. Germline V CDR1 and CDR2: MNHNS, SASEGT. CDR3 amino acids: CANSPRELAGTGFKNIQYF. CDR3 sequence (DNA): TGTGCCAACAGCCCGAGAGAGTTGGCCGGGACAGGGTTCAAAAACATTCAGTACTTC.

This clonotype showed up just a few times. The chain recombines TRBV27 with TRBJ2-3; weak D call: TRBD2 (5 bases). There are 16 residues in the CDR3. Germline-derived CDR1 and CDR2 are MNHEY and SMNVEV (reference sequence). V dropped 7 bases and J dropped 2 bases, with 19 bases sitting between them. CDR3 nucleotides: TGTGCCAGCAACTGGGGTATCGGCGGGTCCACAGATACGCAGTATTTT. It is translated as CASNWGIGGSTDTQYF.

Concerning this clonotype itself: The junction shows a germline mismatch at one end, possibly a read error. The chain combines TRBV7-9 with TRBJ1-2; 7 nucleotides align to TRBD1. CDR3 length: 14 amino acids. Germline loops: CDR1 SEHNR, CDR2 FQNEAQ (reference sequence). The CDR3 protein is CASSSWDSNYGYTF. Here the CDR3 DNA reads TGCGCCAGCAGCTCGTGGGACAGCAACTATGGCTACACCTTC. Complete variable domain (other parts from reference TRBV7-9 and TRBJ1-2): DTGVSQNPRHKITKRGQNVTFRCDPISEHNRLYWYRQTLGQGPEFLTYFQNEAQLEKSRLLSDRFSAERPKGSFSTLEIQRTEQGDSAMYLCASSSWDSNYGYTFGSGTRLTVV.

This chain connects TRBV7-2 to TRBJ2-3, with TRBD2 matching 7 bases. V shed 6 bases and J 0 bases; nucleotides not matched to a gene: 6. Germline-derived CDR1 and CDR2 are SGHTA and FQGNSA. This CDR3 has 15 residues. The CDR3 sequence: CASSHRRESTDTQYF. The CDR3 bases are TGTGCCAGCAGTCACCGGCGGGAGAGCACAGATACGCAGTATTTT. The full variable domain, completed using reference TRBV7-2 and TRBJ2-3, is GAGVSQSPSNKVTEKGKDVELRCDPISGHTALYWYRQSLGQGLEFLIYFQGNSAPDKSGLPSDRFSAERTGGSVSTLTIQRTQQEDSAVYLCASSHRRESTDTQYFGPGTRLTVL.

This clonotype was picked up a small number of times. The chain joins TRBV7-9 to TRBJ1-2, with D possibly TRBD1 on 5 matching bases. Germline assignment: CDR1 SEHNR and CDR2 FQNEAQ (reference sequence). The V and J ends lost 1 base and 8 bases respectively, with 8 bases between them. This CDR3 has 12 residues. The CDR3 is CASSLVGDGYTF. For the CDR3, the DNA is TGTGCCAGCAGCTTAGTAGGGGACGGCTACACCTTC.

J is TRBJ2-7 and V is TRBV20-1; possibly TRBD2 for D (6 bases). V dropped 5 bases and J dropped 3 bases, with 20 bases sitting between them. The CDR3 runs 15 residues. Germline V CDR1 and CDR2: DFQATT, SNEGSKA (reference sequence). Here the CDR3 reads CSAGRALAASYEQYF. In DNA form, the CDR3 reads TGCAGTGCTGGACGAGCGTTAGCGGCAAGCTACGAGCAGTACTTC.

This rearrangement joins TRBV19 to TRBJ1-2; D unclear. Germline V gives CDR1 LNHDA, CDR2 SQIVND (reference sequence). V lost 1 base to trimming and J lost 8 bases, with 8 bases between them. The CDR3 is 12 amino acids. CDR3 region: CASSIGVRGYTF. Here the CDR3 DNA reads TGTGCCAGTAGTATAGGAGTGCGCGGCTACACCTTC.

This clonotype came up a few times. The chain uses TRBV11-3 and TRBJ1-1; tentatively, D is TRBD1 (5 bases). Trimming cost V 5 bases and J 1 base, with 11 bases left between them. The CDR3 spans 14 residues. Germline V CDR1 and CDR2: SGHNT, YENEEA. CDR3 residues: CASSAHGGNTEAFF. CDR3 nucleotides: TGTGCCAGCAGCGCGCACGGGGGGAACACTGAAGCTTTCTTT.

The V gene is TRBV30, the J gene TRBJ2-2; 14 bases align to TRBD2. The V segment lost 8 bases and the J segment 1 base; nucleotides outside the gene matches: 6. CDR1 is GTSNPN, CDR2 SVGIG, per germline (reference sequence). The CDR3 runs 16 residues. DNA for the CDR3: TGTGCCATTGGACTAGCGGGGGGTGAGAACACCGGGGAGCTGTTTTTT. Translated, it gives CAIGLAGGENTGELFF.

This chain joins TRBV7-9 and TRBJ1-2; unclear D gene. Between the trimmed V and J ends, which lost 5 bases and 3 bases, there was a span of 13 bases. The CDR3 contains 14 residues. CDR1 and CDR2 (germline): SEHNR, FQNEAQ (reference sequence). Here the CDR3 DNA reads TGTGCCAGCAGCCCGACCGGCGGTGACTATGGCTACACCTTC. Its translation: CASSPTGGDYGYTF.

Judged by abundance, this clonotype is large. V is TRBV20-1 and J is TRBJ1-2; 11 nucleotides align to TRBD1. Germline loops: CDR1 DFQATT, CDR2 SNEGSKA (reference sequence). This CDR3 is built from 16 residues. The V segment lost 1 base and the J segment 3 bases; nucleotides outside the gene matches: 7. The CDR3 DNA is TGCAGTGCTAGAGTCGTAGGGACAGGGGGGTACTATGGCTACACCTTC. Residues: CSARVVGTGGYYGYTF.

This clonotype appeared a few times. The V call is TRBV6-1, the J call TRBJ1-2; a weak D match, TRBD1 (6 bases). The V end was cut by 4 bases, the J end by 2 bases, with 14 bases between. The CDR3 covers 15 residues. Looked up from germline, CDR1 is MNHNS and CDR2 is SASEGT. CDR3 loop: CASSVQGGGNYGYTF. The CDR3 bases are TGTGCCAGCAGTGTCCAGGGAGGGGGAAACTATGGCTACACCTTC.

This clonotype was detected only a few times. As DNA, the CDR3 is TGTGCCAGCAGTTTCGGGGGGCCCCAGCCCCAGCATTTT. Translated: CASSFGGPQPQHF. The V and J genes are TRBV27 and TRBJ1-5; D is perhaps TRBD1 (6 bases). V lost 3 bases, J lost 7 bases, and 10 bases lay in between. The CDR3 runs 13 residues. Germline values: CDR1 MNHEY, CDR2 SMNVEV (reference sequence).